These 5 T cell receptor beta chains were all obtained from the same sample, sequenced in a study of blood T cells in healthy people across ages. Together with a sample-barcoded 5' primer, a J-beta primer mix was included in a second PCR lasting about 6 to 11 cycles. Using its own MiXCR run on the 5' RACE reads, TCRdb lists one record per CDR3 protein. The sample carries more than 900,000 distinct CDR3 sequences, 20% to 25% recorded once. The sample also formed part of further work on T cells of mothers and their children.

Source material: blood. The receptors come from a girl aged 2 to 9 in good health.

The chain joins TRBV12-5 to TRBJ1-4; D remains ambiguous. This CDR3 is 12 amino acids long. Germline V gene lookup returns CDR1 LGHNT and CDR2 FRNRAP. V was pared by 7 bases and J by 6 bases, with 9 bases between. CDR3 nucleotide sequence: TGTGCTAGTGTCGGGCATGATGAAAAACTGTTTTTT. Protein: CASVGHDEKLFF.

This clonotype was seen only a few times. V usage is TRBV29-1 and J usage is TRBJ1-2; D unresolved. The CDR3 consists of 12 residues. Germline values: CDR1 SQVTM, CDR2 ANQGSEA. The V gene lost 7 bases and the J gene lost 4 bases, with 13 bases spanning the gap. The CDR3 loop is CSAEGISYGYTF. The CDR3 DNA sequence: TGCAGCGCCGAAGGAATTAGCTATGGCTACACCTTC.

This clonotype was counted only a few times. The rearrangement uses TRBV3-1 and TRBJ2-7; D is perhaps TRBD2 (5 bases). V lost 0 bases to trimming and J lost 1 base, with 13 bases between them. The CDR3 has 16 amino acids. Germline CDR1 is LGHDT and CDR2 is YNNKEL (reference sequence). This CDR3 is CASSQEKRSLSYEQYF. The CDR3 coding sequence is TGTGCCAGCAGCCAAGAAAAGCGGAGTCTATCCTACGAGCAGTACTTC.

The chain combines TRBV6-6 with TRBJ1-1; D may be TRBD1 (6 bases). Germline CDR1 is MNHNY and CDR2 is SVGAGI (reference sequence). This CDR3 contains 16 residues. The V end was cut by 5 bases, the J end by 0 bases, with 16 bases between. The CDR3 region is CASSIDWGDMNTEAFF. CDR3 sequence (DNA): TGTGCCAGCAGTATTGACTGGGGGGACATGAACACTGAAGCTTTCTTT.

This clonotype was observed a few times. The chain uses TRBV7-9 and TRBJ1-4; tentatively, D is TRBD1 (6 bases). The CDR3 consists of 16 residues. Trimming stripped 1 base from V and 8 bases from J, with 17 bases between. Germline V lookup: CDR1 SEHNR, CDR2 FQNEAQ (reference sequence). In nucleotides, the CDR3 is TGTGCCAGCAGCTTAGAGGTGTTTTACGGACAGGAAAAACTGTTTTTT. Amino acid sequence: CASSLEVFYGQEKLFF.